Listed below are T cell receptor beta chains from one sample, sequenced in a study of cytomegalovirus exposure and HLA in healthy donors. The protocol was immunoSEQ multiplex PCR, while the TCRdb copy is restricted to in-frame clones and leaves out a portion. The sample carries roughly 110,000 clones, around four fifths recorded once. The specimen was PBMCs. The receptor set was obtained from a man aged 25-45 years in good health and CMV-seronegative. Both conserved end residues are part of each CDR3. A D gene is named only where the DNA matches it firmly. Size is stated for part of the rows, as once, few or many counts, or as a class when the clone is expanded.

d_call: .
v_call: TRBV4-1
clone_size: .
j_call: TRBJ2-7
cdr3_aa: CASSQDTGSGYEQYF
cdr3_nt: TGCGCCAGCAGCCAAGATACAGGGAGTGGCTACGAGCAGTACTTC

d_call: .
v_call: TRBV7-9
clone_size: .
j_call: TRBJ1-5
cdr3_aa: CASSTDRQNQPQHF
cdr3_nt: TGTGCCAGCAGCACCGACAGGCAGAATCAGCCCCAGCATTTT

d_call: TRBD2
v_call: TRBV7-2
clone_size: .
j_call: TRBJ2-3
cdr3_aa: CASSLEVTSFADTQYF
cdr3_nt: TGTGCCAGCAGCTTAGAGGTGACTAGCTTCGCAGATACGCAGTATTTT

d_call: TRBD1
v_call: TRBV19
clone_size: .
j_call: TRBJ1-5
cdr3_aa: CASSTNRGEPQHF
cdr3_nt: TGTGCCAGTAGTACAAACAGGGGTGAGCCCCAGCATTTT

d_call: .
v_call: TRBV7-9
clone_size: .
j_call: TRBJ2-1
cdr3_aa: CASSLGAGGIGNEQFF
cdr3_nt: TGTGCCAGCAGCTTAGGGGCTGGAGGGATCGGCAATGAGCAGTTCTTC

d_call: .
v_call: TRBV30
clone_size: .
j_call: TRBJ2-6
cdr3_aa: CAWSKGAGANVLTF
cdr3_nt: TGTGCCTGGAGTAAAGGGGCTGGGGCCAACGTCCTGACTTTC

d_call: .
v_call: TRBV10-1
clone_size: .
j_call: TRBJ1-1
cdr3_aa: CASSEGHNTEAFF
cdr3_nt: TGCGCCAGCAGCGAAGGACATAACACTGAAGCTTTCTTT

d_call: TRBD2
v_call: TRBV7-9
clone_size: .
j_call: TRBJ2-1
cdr3_aa: CASSSIAGGNYNEQFF
cdr3_nt: TGTGCCAGCAGCTCCATAGCGGGGGGGAACTACAATGAGCAGTTCTTC

d_call: .
v_call: TRBV30
clone_size: .
j_call: TRBJ2-2
cdr3_aa: CAWSVGSGLAGELFF
cdr3_nt: TGTGCCTGGAGTGTAGGCTCAGGGTTGGCCGGGGAGCTGTTTTTT

d_call: TRBD1
v_call: TRBV6-4
clone_size: .
j_call: TRBJ2-1
cdr3_aa: CASSVAGGFGNEQFF
cdr3_nt: TGTGCCAGCAGTGTGGCAGGGGGCTTCGGCAATGAGCAGTTCTTC

d_call: .
v_call: TRBV19
clone_size: .
j_call: TRBJ2-1
cdr3_aa: CASRTGYNEQFF
cdr3_nt: TGTGCCAGTAGGACAGGCTACAATGAGCAGTTCTTC

d_call: .
v_call: TRBV28
clone_size: .
j_call: TRBJ1-5
cdr3_aa: CASSLSGFNQPQHF
cdr3_nt: TGTGCCAGCAGTTTATCAGGCTTTAATCAGCCCCAGCATTTT

d_call: TRBD2
v_call: TRBV7-3
clone_size: .
j_call: TRBJ2-5
cdr3_aa: CASSLLGGARETQYF
cdr3_nt: TGTGCCAGCAGCTTACTCGGGGGGGCCCGGGAGACCCAGTACTTC

d_call: TRBD2
v_call: TRBV28
clone_size: .
j_call: TRBJ2-3
cdr3_aa: CASRTSGEGDTQYF
cdr3_nt: TGTGCCAGTCGGACTAGCGGGGAAGGAGATACGCAGTATTTT

d_call: .
v_call: TRBV11-2
clone_size: few
j_call: TRBJ1-4
cdr3_aa: CASSGGYNEKLFF
cdr3_nt: TGTGCCAGCAGTGGCGGATATAATGAAAAACTGTTTTTT

d_call: .
v_call: TRBV9
clone_size: few
j_call: TRBJ1-6
cdr3_aa: CASSVDSRSPLHF
cdr3_nt: TGTGCCAGCAGCGTAGACTCCCGTTCACCCCTCCACTTT

d_call: TRBD1
v_call: TRBV4-1
clone_size: .
j_call: TRBJ1-1
cdr3_aa: CASSQGTGPFSGTEAFF
cdr3_nt: TGCGCCAGCAGCCAGGGGACAGGGCCTTTTTCGGGCACTGAAGCTTTCTTT

d_call: .
v_call: TRBV6-6
clone_size: .
j_call: TRBJ1-1
cdr3_aa: CASNEGTEAFF
cdr3_nt: TGTGCCAGCAACGAGGGTACTGAAGCTTTCTTT